This is a list of T cell receptor beta chains from one sample in a study of cytomegalovirus exposure and HLA in healthy donors. Clones were read by immunoSEQ multiplex PCR, and TCRdb kept only the in-frame ones, dropping some. The sample includes 130,000 to 150,000 clones, less than 10% of them seen just once. Source material: PBMCs. Receptors were obtained from a male donor in good health and CMV-seronegative. CDR3s include the opening cysteine and the closing phenylalanine or tryptophan.

v_gene,len,j_gene,CDR3aa
TRBV5-4,16,TRBJ2-7,CASSFAGGETSYEQYF
TRBV7-8,15,TRBJ2-7,CASSSSGRAWSEQYF
TRBV7-6,12,TRBJ1-1,CASSLTGTEAFF
TRBV2,13,TRBJ2-2,CASRERDTGELFF
TRBV7-2,13,TRBJ2-3,CASSALTSDTQYF
TRBV25-1,15,TRBJ1-1,CASSKTGYMNTEAFF
TRBV19,11,TRBJ1-1,CASRAYTEAFF
TRBV4-2,12,TRBJ2-3,CASSQAGDTQYF
TRBV4-2,13,TRBJ1-2,CASSQSGGDGYTF
TRBV11-3,16,TRBJ2-2,CASSSRGVSNTGELFF
TRBV5-4,15,TRBJ1-2,CAAKAGVDRDYGYTF
TRBV10-3,13,TRBJ2-7,CAVRRTGGHEQYF